The 8 T cell receptor beta chains below were found in one sample sequenced in a study of cytomegalovirus exposure and HLA in healthy donors. PCR was performed using 60 Vbeta and 13 Jbeta primers. The repertoire was sequenced with immunoSEQ multiplex PCR; TCRdb's copy has only in-frame clones and lacks some. The sample consists of around 100,000 clones, 74% of them appearing once. Sample: PBMCs. The receptors stem from a man aged 45-65 years in good health and CMV-seropositive.

The chain combines TRBV28 with TRBJ1-4, with TRBD1 matching 7 bases. The CDR3 sequence is 14 residues long. The V gene's germline CDR1 is MDHEN and CDR2 SYDVKM. The trim removed 2 bases at V and 8 bases at J, leaving 5 bases unmatched. The CDR3 loop is CASSLDRADEKLFF. In nucleotides, the CDR3 is TGTGCCAGCAGTTTAGACAGGGCGGACGAAAAACTGTTTTTT. The variable domain in full, completed from reference TRBV28 and TRBJ1-4, reads DVKVTQSSRYLVKRTGEKVFLECVQDMDHENMFWYRQDPGLGLRLIYFSYDVKMKEKGDIPEGYSVSREKKERFSLILESASTNQTSMYLCASSLDRADEKLFFGSGTQLSVL.

This chain uses TRBV6-1 with TRBJ1-1; 8 nucleotides line up with TRBD1. The CDR3 sequence is 13 residues long. Trimming cost V 7 bases and J 4 bases; bases outside gene matches: 5. The germline V gene encodes CDR1 MNHNS and CDR2 SASEGT. In DNA form, the CDR3 reads TGTGCCAGCACCCCAACAGGGGGCACTGAAGCTTTCTTT. Translating it yields CASTPTGGTEAFF.

The chain has TRBV19 and TRBJ1-4; D might be TRBD1 (5 bases). The CDR3 has 11 residues. The V end was cut by 5 bases, the J end by 14 bases, with 12 bases between. CDR1 and CDR2 (germline): LNHDA, SQIVND (reference sequence). This chain's CDR3 is CASSEDTRLFF. The CDR3 nucleotides are TGTGCCAGTAGTGAGGACACTCGGCTGTTTTTT.

The chain is built from TRBV9 and TRBJ2-2; weak D call: TRBD1 (6 bases). Germline values: CDR1 SGDLS, CDR2 YYNGEE. V shed 4 bases and J shed 5 bases, with 12 bases lying between them. The CDR3 spans 14 residues. The CDR3, as DNA: TGTGCCAGCAGCCCCCGGACAGATACCGGGGAGCTGTTTTTT. Its protein product is CASSPRTDTGELFF.

This chain's CDR3 is CASRMDSSYEQYF. The CDR3, as DNA: TGTGCCAGCAGGATGGACAGTTCCTACGAGCAGTACTTC. The chain uses TRBV6-1 and TRBJ2-7; D possibly corresponds to TRBD1 (6 bases). V was cut by 6 bases and J by 1 base, with 10 bases left in between. The length of the CDR3 is 13 residues. Germline CDR1 MNHNS, CDR2 SASEGT.

The V call is TRBV19, the J call TRBJ1-5; D may be TRBD1 (6 bases). The V end lost 4 bases, the J end lost 4 bases, and 11 bases lay between the germline ends. The CDR3 runs 14 residues. Germline V CDR1 and CDR2: LNHDA, SQIVND (reference sequence). DNA for the CDR3: TGTGCCAGTAGTACCGCAGGGGCGAATCAGCCCCAGCATTTT. This codes for CASSTAGANQPQHF.

The rearrangement links TRBV4-2 to TRBJ1-2; D might be TRBD1 (6 bases). V lost 0 bases and J lost 2, with 10 bases in between. The CDR3 sequence is 15 residues long. CDR1 is LGHNA, CDR2 YNFKEQ, per germline. The CDR3 coding sequence is TGTGCCAGCAGCCAAGAGGGGGGGCGGAACTATGGCTACACCTTC. Residues: CASSQEGGRNYGYTF.

The CDR3 is CASSIGNPGLVSGNEQFF. The DNA of the CDR3 is TGTGCCAGTAGTATAGGAAATCCGGGACTAGTAAGCGGGAATGAGCAGTTCTTC. The chain joins TRBV19 to TRBJ2-1, with 8 nucleotides matching TRBD2. There are 18 residues in the CDR3. Germline V gene lookup returns CDR1 LNHDA and CDR2 SQIVND (reference sequence). V trimming: 1 base; J trimming: 7 bases; junction bases outside the gene matches: 15.